In its sample, the clone carrying this T cell receptor (beta chain) is medium-sized. Its antigen remains unknown. Full-length variable regions came from constant-region reverse primers plus semi-nested Nested Universal Primer A PCR. In TCRdb, the 5' RACE reads were re-called with MiXCR into one record per CDR3 protein. The table records roughly 45,000 distinct CDR3 sequences, less than 25% of them present only once. The study, taken as a whole, reports: The TCR gene usage of tumor memory CD4+ T cells clustered together with blood and lymph node memory CD4+ cells and with lymph node naive CD4+ cells. Tumor Tregs overlapped most with tumor, then blood, naive CD4+ cells. The larger-cohort validation was restricted to a single TCR beta V-J rearrangement rather than whole repertoires.

The CDR3 has 13 amino acids. The V end lost 4 bases, the J end lost 7 bases, and 14 bases lay between the germline ends. The germline CDR1 and CDR2 sequences are SQVTM and ANQGSEA. Treg sorting used a CD4+CD25+CD127-/low gate. V is TRBV29-1 and J is TRBJ1-5; D perhaps matches TRBD1 (5 bases). This TCR came from a female donor with breast cancer. Input material: Tregs sorted from blood. CDR3 in amino acids: CSVAGGFDQPQHF. DNA for the CDR3: TGCAGCGTTGCGGGGGGATTTGACCAGCCCCAGCATTTT.